The 14 T cell receptor beta chains below all came from one sample that was sequenced in a study of OX40 agonist ivuxolimab in advanced cancers. Method: immunoSEQ multiplex PCR; TCRdb's copy keeps in-frame clones and lacks some. The profile covers tens of thousands of clones, with more than 80% appearing a single time and under 7.5% taken by the ten largest. The source material was CD4+ or CD8+ T cells sorted from blood, sampled in a trial of the OX40 agonist ivuxolimab. The receptor set was obtained from an adult with an advanced solid tumor such as melanoma, head and neck, liver or kidney cancer.

The V call is TRBV19, the J call TRBJ2-3; D unclear. Germline V CDR1 and CDR2: LNHDA, SQIVND (reference sequence). This CDR3 has 14 residues. V lost 5 bases and J lost 0, with 9 bases in between. The CDR3 here is CASSARASTDTQYF. The CDR3 nucleotides are TGTGCCAGTAGTGCCCGTGCTAGCACAGATACGCAGTATTTT.

This clone is a singleton in its sample. V is TRBV27 and J is TRBJ2-7; D is possibly TRBD2 (5 bases). The CDR3 runs to 15 residues. Trimming stripped 0 bases from V and 3 bases from J, with 12 bases between. CDR1 is MNHEY, CDR2 SMNVEV, per germline (reference sequence). The CDR3 here is CASSLSVEAGYEQYF. The CDR3 DNA reads as TGTGCCAGCAGTTTATCTGTCGAGGCGGGCTACGAGCAGTACTTC.

This sequence joins TRBV5-1 and TRBJ2-1, with 9 bases that match TRBD2. The ends lost 2 bases at V and 8 bases at J; junction bases unmatched: 11. CDR3 length: 16 amino acids. Germline CDR1 and CDR2: SGHRS and YFSETQ. In DNA form, the CDR3 reads TGCGCCAGCAGCTTTGGTACCGGGACTAGCTTGGATGAGCAGTTCTTC. The encoded protein is CASSFGTGTSLDEQFF. Full variable domain (remainder filled in from reference TRBV5-1 and TRBJ2-1): KAGVTQTPRYLIKTRGQQVTLSCSPISGHRSVSWYQQTPGQGLQFLFEYFSETQRNKGNFPGRFSGRQFSNSRSEMNVSTLELGDSALYLCASSFGTGTSLDEQFFGPGTRLTVL.

The gene calls are TRBV4-2 and TRBJ1-3; 9 bases are a match to TRBD1. There are 22 residues in the CDR3. CDR1 and CDR2 from the germline V gene are LGHNA and YNFKEQ. J was trimmed by 0 bases and V by 2 bases; bases with no gene match: 20. The CDR3 loop reads CASSQSVFDGTGIKYSGNTIYF. The CDR3, as DNA: TGTGCCAGCAGCCAATCCGTCTTTGACGGGACAGGGATTAAGTACTCTGGAAACACCATATATTTT.

The V gene is TRBV5-1, the J gene TRBJ1-1, with 10 bases that match TRBD1. Looked up from germline, CDR1 is SGHRS and CDR2 is YFSETQ. The ends lost 4 bases at V and 4 bases at J; junction bases unmatched: 4. The CDR3 sequence is 14 residues long. CDR3 region: CASSPGQGTTEAFF. The CDR3 DNA sequence: TGCGCCAGCAGCCCGGGACAGGGGACCACTGAAGCTTTCTTT. Using reference TRBV5-1 and TRBJ1-1 for the parts outside the CDR3, the full variable domain is KAGVTQTPRYLIKTRGQQVTLSCSPISGHRSVSWYQQTPGQGLQFLFEYFSETQRNKGNFPGRFSGRQFSNSRSEMNVSTLELGDSALYLCASSPGQGTTEAFFGQGTRLTVV.

CDR3 region: CATSREWVGVVGTDTQYF. DNA for the CDR3: TGTGCCACCAGCAGAGAATGGGTGGGGGTTGTCGGCACAGATACGCAGTATTTT. The chain joins TRBV15 to TRBJ2-3; either TRBD1 or TRBD2 may supply D (5 bases each). Looked up from germline, CDR1 is LNHNV and CDR2 is YYDKDF (reference sequence). The V end was cut by 0 bases, the J end by 1 base, with 17 bases between. This CDR3 has 18 amino acids.

As regards this clone: Different DNA sequences within this sample yield the same CDR3. This chain links TRBV7-9 with TRBJ2-3, with D unresolved. The CDR3 spans 12 residues. Germline V gene lookup returns CDR1 SEHNR and CDR2 FQNEAQ (reference sequence). V lost 5 bases and J 3 bases, leaving 6 bases between the germline ends. This CDR3 is CASSLGTDTQYF. The CDR3 DNA sequence: TGTGCCAGCAGCCTGGGAACAGATACGCAGTATTTT.

V is TRBV6-1 and J is TRBJ2-1; possible D gene TRBD2, 6 bases. V lost 2 bases, J lost 4 bases, and 15 bases lay in between. Per the germline V gene, CDR1 is MNHNS and CDR2 is SASEGT. The CDR3 contains 16 residues. The CDR3 DNA reads as TGTGCCAGCAGTGAAAAAGTGGGGGGTCGATACAATGAGCAGTTCTTC. It is translated as CASSEKVGGRYNEQFF.

J is TRBJ1-4 and V is TRBV6-5, with TRBD1 as a possible D gene (5 bases). Trimming shortened V by 3 bases and J by 3 bases, and 14 bases separated the two germline ends. Germline CDR1 and CDR2: MNHEY and SVGAGI. CDR3 length equals 16 residues. CDR3 sequence: CASSYFGTGPNEKLFF. CDR3 DNA: TGTGCCAGCAGTTATTTCGGGACCGGGCCTAATGAAAAACTGTTTTTT.

This clone was detected a few times. The chain links TRBV6-1 to TRBJ1-5, with D unclear. The CDR3 extends over 16 amino acids. Germline CDR1 reads MNHNS; CDR2 reads SASEGT. The V end was cut by 2 bases, the J end by 0 bases, with 11 bases between. CDR3 in DNA: TGTGCCAGCAGTGAATTTATAGGGCATAGCAATCAGCCCCAGCATTTT. This sequence encodes CASSEFIGHSNQPQHF.

The chain is built from TRBV25-1 and TRBJ2-1; D perhaps matches TRBD2 (7 bases). The CDR3 loop spans 15 amino acids. Germline CDR1 reads MGHDK; CDR2 reads SYGVNS. V gave up 4 bases and J gave up 4 bases, with 14 bases separating them. CDR3 amino acids: CASSVSGGWYNEQFF. DNA of the CDR3: TGTGCCAGCAGTGTATCGGGGGGCTGGTACAATGAGCAGTTCTTC.

This chain links TRBV6-5 with TRBJ1-1; 8 bases align to TRBD1. Germline V gene sequence: CDR1 MNHEY, CDR2 SVGAGI. The CDR3 length is 15 residues. Trimming took 0 bases from V and 4 from J; bases not matched to a gene: 4. CDR3 residues: CASSYSPQGATEAFF. In DNA form, the CDR3 reads TGTGCCAGCAGTTACTCGCCCCAGGGGGCCACTGAAGCTTTCTTT.

This clone was observed a few times. The CDR3 here is CASSWTGGDGYTF. As DNA, the CDR3 is TGCGCCAGCAGCTGGACAGGGGGCGATGGCTACACCTTC. V and J are TRBV5-1 and TRBJ1-2; TRBD1 agrees at 11 bases. The CDR3 has 13 amino acids. Losses at the gene ends were 3 bases for V and 6 bases for J; bases not matched to a gene: 1. In germline, CDR1 is SGHRS, CDR2 YFSETQ.

A note on this clone: The junction shows a germline mismatch at one end, possibly a read error. The V call is TRBV6-1, the J call TRBJ1-1; possibly TRBD1 for D (5 bases). The CDR3 loop spans 10 amino acids. CDR1 is MNHNS, CDR2 SASEGT, per germline. Written as DNA, the CDR3 is TGTGCCAGCCCAGGGACTGGAGCTTTCTTT. Encoded protein: CASPGTGAFF.